Presented here are 19 T cell receptor beta chains from one specimen sequenced in a study of T cell responses to AZD1222 COVID-19 vaccine. Some clones are missing from TCRdb's copy, which holds only in-frame ones; the method was immunoSEQ multiplex PCR. Of 95,000 to 150,000 clones listed, roughly 90% are singletons. The material sequenced was peripheral blood, taken on day 0 of AZD1222 vaccination. The origin of the receptors is an adult in good health.

There are a few counts of this clone. The chain carries TRBV20-1 and TRBJ2-1; D is uncertain. V was pared by 5 bases and J by 8 bases, with 10 bases between. Germline CDR1 is DFQATT and CDR2 is SNEGSKA (reference sequence). The CDR3 length is 11 residues. CDR3 residues: CSAFRWDEQFF. DNA of the CDR3: TGCAGTGCTTTTCGTTGGGATGAGCAGTTCTTC.

This clone was found once. The chain links TRBV20-1 to TRBJ1-5; tentative D call: TRBD1 (5 bases). Trimming took 6 bases from V and 11 from J, leaving 14 bases between them. CDR1 DFQATT and CDR2 SNEGSKA come from the germline V gene (reference sequence). CDR3 length: 11 residues. The CDR3: CSAQNAGAQHF. DNA of the CDR3: TGCAGTGCCCAGAACGCGGGGGCCCAGCATTTT.

This clone was seen more than once but under ten times. The chain joins TRBV28 to TRBJ2-7; TRBD1 matches at 7 bases. The CDR3 covers 13 residues. The V and J ends lost 2 bases and 3 bases, in that order; junction bases with no gene match: 1. Germline V gives CDR1 MDHEN, CDR2 SYDVKM. DNA for the CDR3: TGTGCCAGCAGTTTACCAGGGGGCTACGAGCAGTACTTC. Translation: CASSLPGGYEQYF.

This clone appeared a few times. The chain couples TRBV11-3 to TRBJ2-2; no clear D gene. Germline assignment: CDR1 SGHNT and CDR2 YENEEA. V lost 5 bases to trimming and J lost 3 bases, with 13 bases between them. The length of the CDR3 is 15 residues. Here the CDR3 reads CASSLRTGYTGELFF. The CDR3 DNA sequence: TGTGCCAGCAGCCTTCGGACCGGATACACCGGGGAGCTGTTTTTT.

The V call is TRBV27, the J call TRBJ2-7; 8 bases are shared with TRBD1. The germline CDR1 and CDR2 sequences are MNHEY and SMNVEV (reference sequence). V was pared by 2 bases and J by 6 bases, with 3 bases of the junction left unmatched. This CDR3 contains 13 residues. CDR3 protein: CASSLRRGPEQYF. The CDR3 region has the DNA TGTGCCAGCAGTTTACGCAGGGGGCCCGAGCAGTACTTC.

As for this clone: Distinct nucleotide sequences in the sample also encode this CDR3. This chain uses TRBV5-1 with TRBJ1-5; TRBD1 matches at 10 bases. V lost 0 bases, J lost 7 bases, and 4 bases stayed unmatched. In germline, CDR1 is SGHRS, CDR2 YFSETQ. The CDR3 contains 15 residues. Here the CDR3 DNA reads TGCGCCAGCAGCTTGGAGGGACAGGGGTACCAGCCCCAGCATTTT. Translating gives CASSLEGQGYQPQHF.

The gene calls are TRBV19 and TRBJ1-6, with D perhaps TRBD1 (6 bases). This CDR3 has 18 amino acids. V gave up 3 bases and J gave up 0 bases, with 15 bases separating them. Germline V gene lookup returns CDR1 LNHDA and CDR2 SQIVND (reference sequence). The CDR3 sequence: CASSIRRQESSYNSPLHF. The CDR3 DNA reads TGTGCCAGTAGTATCCGCCGACAGGAGAGCTCCTATAATTCACCCCTCCACTTT.

V is TRBV30 and J is TRBJ1-3, with D perhaps TRBD1 (6 bases). The V end lost 7 bases, the J end lost 2 bases, and 12 bases lay between the germline ends. The germline V gene encodes CDR1 GTSNPN and CDR2 SVGIG (reference sequence). The CDR3 is made up of 13 amino acids. The CDR3 region is CASRAGAGNTIYF. CDR3 in DNA: TGTGCCTCTAGGGCAGGGGCTGGAAACACCATATATTTT.

V usage is TRBV10-3 and J usage is TRBJ2-1; D is perhaps TRBD2 (5 bases). Germline V gives CDR1 ENHRY, CDR2 SYGVKD. The CDR3 extends over 12 amino acids. CDR3 DNA: TGTGCAGCGGCGGAAATCGACAATGAGCAGTTCTTC. Translating it yields CAAAEIDNEQFF.

This clone has just one count. The CDR3 is CASSEVYRGTEAFF. In DNA, the CDR3 is TGTGCCAGCAGTGAAGTGTACCGTGGCACTGAAGCTTTCTTT. This chain uses TRBV2 with TRBJ1-1; no clear D. The CDR3 length is 14 residues. V shed 1 base and J shed 4 bases, with 10 bases lying between them. Germline V gene sequence: CDR1 SNHLY, CDR2 FYNNEI.

This CDR3 is CASSQGFLATDTQYF. As DNA, the CDR3 is TGTGCCAGCAGCCAAGGATTTCTAGCTACAGATACGCAGTATTTT. This rearrangement joins TRBV3-1 (or the pseudogene TRBV3-2) to TRBJ2-3, with D tentatively TRBD2 (5 bases). V was clipped by 1 base and J by 3 bases, with 11 bases between them. Per germline, CDR1 LGHDT and CDR2 YNNKEL (reference sequence). CDR3 size: 15 residues.

This chain links TRBV11-2 with TRBJ1-3; D is unresolved. CDR3 size: 13 residues. The V gene lost 2 bases and the J gene lost 1 base, with 3 bases spanning the gap. CDR1 SGHAT and CDR2 FQNNGV come from the germline V gene. The CDR3 DNA reads TGTGCCAGCAGCTTAAATTCTGGAAACACCATATATTTT. This gives the protein CASSLNSGNTIYF. Combining the CDR3 with reference TRBV11-2 and TRBJ1-3 gives the whole variable domain EAGVAQSPRYKIIEKRQSVAFWCNPISGHATLYWYQQILGQGPKLLIQFQNNGVVDDSQLPKDRFSAERLKGVDSTLKIQPAKLEDSAVYLCASSLNSGNTIYFGEGSWLTVV.

V and J are TRBV20-1 and TRBJ2-1; D gene ambiguous. V shed 3 bases and J shed 12 bases, with 12 bases lying between them. This CDR3 spans 11 amino acids. From germline, CDR1 is DFQATT and CDR2 SNEGSKA (reference sequence). CDR3 sequence: CSASGSLWQFF. In nucleotides, the CDR3 is TGCAGTGCTAGTGGGTCTCTCTGGCAGTTCTTC.

The gene calls are TRBV6-5 and TRBJ1-6; D gene uncertain. The V and J ends lost 2 bases and 10 bases respectively, with 18 bases between them. CDR3 size: 16 residues. Per the germline V gene, CDR1 is MNHEY and CDR2 is SVGAGI. The CDR3: CASSYALRRFGSPLHF. CDR3 sequence (DNA): TGTGCCAGCAGTTACGCCTTGAGGAGATTCGGCTCACCCCTCCACTTT.

The chain couples TRBV2 to TRBJ1-2; TRBD1 matches 7 bases. Looked up from germline, CDR1 is SNHLY and CDR2 is FYNNEI. V lost 8 bases and J lost 8; bases outside the gene matches: 8. The CDR3 has 12 residues. As DNA, the CDR3 is TGTGCCAGCGAAGGGGGCGCAGTAGGCTACACCTTC. Translation gives CASEGGAVGYTF.

The gene calls are TRBV4-2 and TRBJ2-7; 12 bases line up with TRBD2. CDR3 length: 19 amino acids. The V gene's germline CDR1 is LGHNA and CDR2 YNFKEQ. With 5 bases clipped from V and 1 base from J, the junction kept 15 bases outside the gene matches. The CDR3: CASSFGASSGRAASYEQYF. The CDR3, as DNA: TGTGCCAGCAGCTTTGGTGCCTCTAGCGGGAGGGCCGCGTCCTACGAGCAGTACTTC.

This clone was seen only once. The chain couples TRBV5-4 to TRBJ1-3, with 7 bases that match TRBD1. The V segment lost 4 bases and the J segment 2 bases; nucleotides outside the gene matches: 9. The CDR3 length is 16 residues. Germline loops: CDR1 SGHNT, CDR2 YYREEE (reference sequence). The CDR3 DNA reads TGTGCCAGCAGCCCAAGACAGGGACCCACTGGAAACACCATATATTTT. Amino acids: CASSPRQGPTGNTIYF. The full variable domain, in which reference TRBV5-4 and TRBJ1-3 provide the parts outside the CDR3, is ETGVTQSPTHLIKTRGQQVTLRCSSQSGHNTVSWYQQALGQGPQFIFQYYREEENGRGNFPPRFSGLQFPNYSSELNVNALELDDSALYLCASSPRQGPTGNTIYFGEGSWLTVV.

J is TRBJ1-1 and V is TRBV11-3; D might be TRBD1 (6 bases). In germline, CDR1 is SGHNT, CDR2 YENEEA. The CDR3 extends over 14 amino acids. V was trimmed by 1 base and J by 7 bases, leaving 13 bases between them. CDR3 sequence reads: CASSLGGRGHEAFF. CDR3 nucleotides: TGTGCCAGCAGCTTAGGAGGCCGGGGACATGAAGCTTTCTTT.

The chain employs TRBV7-8 and TRBJ1-3; no clear D. Germline V gene lookup returns CDR1 SGHVS and CDR2 FQNEAQ. Trimming removed 4 bases at V and 0 bases at J, with 10 bases between. The CDR3 runs 15 residues. The CDR3 nucleotides read TGTGCCAGCAGCTCGGACTTACTCTCTGGAAACACCATATATTTT. This gives the protein CASSSDLLSGNTIYF.